This T cell receptor beta chain was obtained from a study of response to subunit inactivated influenza vaccine. Trimming stripped 0 bases from V and 12 bases from J, with 14 bases between. Germline-derived CDR1 and CDR2 are LGHNA and YSLEER. This CDR3 is built from 13 residues. Overall study results and limits: Authors suggested seasonal influenza vaccinations each recruit few new T cells.

Notes on this clonotype: Its antigen is not known.

Each CDR3 protein is one row after TCRdb ran MiXCR on the RT-PCR reads. Counted here are about 800,000 distinct CDR3 sequences, 21% occurring once; the ten biggest clones make up about 9.4%. This chain links TRBV4-3 with TRBJ1-2; D not resolved. The source was PBMCs from blood, collected 4 to 6 days after vaccination. This sequence originates from a man over 45 who received an inactivated influenza vaccine. The CDR3 bases are TGCGCCAGCAGCCAAGAATGGGAGAACTCCCACACCTTC. This codes for CASSQEWENSHTF.